These 12 T cell receptor beta chains were sequenced from one sample in a study of blood T cells in healthy people across ages. A second PCR of roughly 7 to 11 cycles used a sample-barcoded 5' primer and a J-beta primer mix. Each CDR3 protein is one row after TCRdb ran MiXCR on the 5' RACE reads. The repertoire has more than 600,000 distinct CDR3 sequences, more than 20% of them found once; the top ten carry more than 8%. The same data also went into a second study, on T cells of mothers and their children.

Sequencing used blood. These receptors all stem from a boy between 10 and 17 years old in good health.

This clonotype was observed a single time. The V call is TRBV5-1, the J call TRBJ2-3; D assignment may be TRBD1 or TRBD2 (5 bases each). V gave up 0 bases and J gave up 7 bases, with 15 bases separating them. Germline V gives CDR1 SGHRS, CDR2 YFSETQ. The CDR3 is made up of 15 amino acids. This chain's CDR3 is CASSLVGELLHTQYF. The CDR3 DNA is TGCGCCAGCAGCTTGGTGGGGGAACTCCTACATACGCAGTATTTT.

This clonotype was observed a few times. V gene TRBV20-1 combines with J gene TRBJ2-5; D remains ambiguous. The assigned J gene may be wrong: the sequence end matches TRBJ2-7 better. This CDR3 region has 15 residues. Germline V CDR1 and CDR2: DFQATT, SNEGSKA (reference sequence). This CDR3 is CSASPLFGFSYEQYF. The CDR3 bases are TGCAGTGCTAGTCCGTTATTTGGGTTCTCCTACGAGCAGTACTTC.

This sequence joins TRBV9 and TRBJ2-5; D gene ambiguous. Germline CDR1 and CDR2: SGDLS and YYNGEE. The CDR3 runs 13 residues. V lost 4 bases to trimming and J lost 4 bases, with 11 bases between them. The CDR3 region is CASSRAGPETQYF. CDR3 DNA: TGTGCCAGCAGCAGAGCTGGGCCAGAGACCCAGTACTTC.

The chain links TRBV20-1 to TRBJ2-3; D is ambiguous. The CDR3 runs to 16 residues. CDR1 and CDR2 from the germline V gene are DFQATT and SNEGSKA (reference sequence). Trimming removed 4 bases at V and 1 base at J, with 18 bases between. The CDR3 loop reads CSAKLGGTVRTDTQYF. For the CDR3, the DNA is TGCAGTGCTAAATTGGGTGGAACTGTACGCACAGATACGCAGTATTTT.

V usage is TRBV27 and J usage is TRBJ1-2; the D is unclear. V was pared by 5 bases and J by 10 bases, with 14 bases between. The V gene's germline CDR1 is MNHEY and CDR2 SMNVEV (reference sequence). This CDR3 comprises 12 residues. The CDR3 sequence is CASSIPGGHYTF. The CDR3 bases are TGTGCCAGCAGTATCCCGGGAGGTCACTACACCTTC.

This clonotype has only a few counts. The V and J genes are TRBV14 and TRBJ1-5; perhaps TRBD1 as D (6 bases). CDR3 length: 16 residues. Germline CDR1 SGHDN, CDR2 FVKESK. V lost 2 bases to trimming and J lost 5 bases, with 16 bases between them. CDR3 sequence (DNA): TGTGCCAGCAGCCAACCGGACAGTCTGAGAGATCAGCCCCAGCATTTT. This sequence encodes CASSQPDSLRDQPQHF.

This clonotype was seen more than once but under ten times. The chain joins TRBV24-1 to TRBJ2-1; unclear D gene. The CDR3 covers 15 residues. CDR1 is KGHDR, CDR2 SFDVKD, per germline. V lost 3 bases and J 6 bases, leaving 14 bases between the germline ends. The CDR3 sequence is CATSDLPGSGNEQFF. DNA for the CDR3: TGTGCCACCAGTGATCTACCCGGGTCCGGCAATGAGCAGTTCTTC.

Many counts were recorded for this clonotype. This chain joins TRBV12-3 or TRBV12-4 and TRBJ1-1; a weak D match, TRBD1 (6 bases). V was cut by 6 bases and J by 4 bases, with 9 bases left in between. The CDR3 has 12 amino acids. CDR3 sequence reads: CASRGGGTEAFF. The CDR3 DNA reads as TGTGCCAGCAGAGGGGGGGGCACTGAAGCTTTCTTT.

With regard to this clonotype: The junction does not match germline at one end; this may be a read error. This chain connects TRBV4-3 to TRBJ2-1; D remains ambiguous. The J call is uncertain, as TRBJ2-5 better fits the DNA end. The CDR3 has 13 amino acids. CDR1 is LGHNA and CDR2 is YSLEER in the germline V gene. The CDR3 DNA reads TGCGCCAGCAGCCAAGACAAGCGAGAGGCCCAGTACTTC. This encodes CASSQDKREAQYF.

This rearrangement joins TRBV12-3 or TRBV12-4 to TRBJ2-3, with D tentatively TRBD2 (6 bases). Trimming removed 6 bases from V and 7 bases from J, with 20 bases in between. The CDR3 is made up of 15 amino acids. CDR3 amino acids: CASSPRAPGANTQYF. The CDR3 DNA reads TGTGCCAGCAGCCCCCGAGCCCCGGGAGCTAATACGCAGTATTTT.

The V call is TRBV29-1, the J call TRBJ2-5, with D hard to call. Germline V gives CDR1 SQVTM, CDR2 ANQGSEA. Trimming removed 8 bases from V and 5 bases from J, with 21 bases in between. The CDR3 spans 14 residues. In DNA form, the CDR3 reads TGCAGCCCCATTCTGGCTCTCCAATGGGAGACCCAGTACTTC. Protein sequence: CSPILALQWETQYF.

The chain recombines TRBV28 with TRBJ2-1; 9 bases agree with TRBD2. Germline loops: CDR1 MDHEN, CDR2 SYDVKM. V lost 6 bases to trimming and J lost 2 bases; unmatched junction nucleotides: 8. The CDR3 totals 16 residues. The CDR3 loop reads CASRDKAGGPYNEQFF. CDR3 coding DNA: TGTGCCAGCAGGGACAAAGCGGGAGGCCCCTACAATGAGCAGTTCTTC.